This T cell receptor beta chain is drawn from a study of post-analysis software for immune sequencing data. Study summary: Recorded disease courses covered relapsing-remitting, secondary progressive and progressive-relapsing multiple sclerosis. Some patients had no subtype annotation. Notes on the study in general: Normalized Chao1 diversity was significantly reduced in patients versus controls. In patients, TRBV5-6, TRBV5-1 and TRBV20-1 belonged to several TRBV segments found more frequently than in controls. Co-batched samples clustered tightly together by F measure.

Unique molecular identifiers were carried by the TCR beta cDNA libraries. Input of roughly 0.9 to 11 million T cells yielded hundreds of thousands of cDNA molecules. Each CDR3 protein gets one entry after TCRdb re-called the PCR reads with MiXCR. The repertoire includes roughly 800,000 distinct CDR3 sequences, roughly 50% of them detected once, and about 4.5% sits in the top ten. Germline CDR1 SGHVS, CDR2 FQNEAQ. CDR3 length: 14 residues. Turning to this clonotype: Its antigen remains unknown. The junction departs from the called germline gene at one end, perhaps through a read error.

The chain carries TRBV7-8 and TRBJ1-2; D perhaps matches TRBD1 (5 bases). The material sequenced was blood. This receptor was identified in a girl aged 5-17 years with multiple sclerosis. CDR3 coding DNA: TGTGTCAGCAGCTTAGTCGGGGGATTCGTTGGCTACACCTTC. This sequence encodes CVSSLVGGFVGYTF.